This entry lists 19 T cell receptor beta chains sequenced from one sample in a study of T-cell memory formation after mild COVID-19. TCRdb re-called the 5' RACE reads with MiXCR, one entry per CDR3 protein. Of about 120,000 distinct CDR3 sequences in the sample, 22% were seen once. The sequenced material came from PBMCs or a T cell subset sorted from them (not recorded which). The source is a man in his late teens or twenties who had mild COVID-19 (a few samples of this study predate the infection). Cell type and time point are not known.

The gene calls are TRBV7-6 and TRBJ2-5, with 10 bases matching TRBD2. Losses at the gene ends were 5 bases for V and 3 bases for J; bases not matched to a gene: 3. The length of the CDR3 is 14 residues. Germline V gene data show CDR1 as SGHVS and CDR2 as FNYEAQ. CDR3 amino acids: CASSRTSGEETQYF. Written as DNA, the CDR3 is TGTGCCAGCAGCCGGACTAGCGGCGAAGAGACCCAGTACTTC.

The chain carries TRBV4-1 and TRBJ2-1; D unclear. Trimming pared 0 bases from V and 8 bases from J, leaving 11 bases between. CDR1 is MGHRA, CDR2 YSYEKL, per germline. This CDR3 region has 14 residues. The chain's CDR3 is CASSQEVSVDEQFF. Written as DNA, the CDR3 is TGCGCCAGCAGCCAAGAGGTTTCAGTCGATGAGCAGTTCTTC.

This rearrangement joins TRBV29-1 to TRBJ2-3; D may be TRBD1 or TRBD2 (5 bases each). Per germline, CDR1 SQVTM and CDR2 ANQGSEA. The CDR3 covers 14 residues. Trimming took off 6 bases at V and 0 bases at J, with 13 bases between the two ends. This chain's CDR3 is CSVPRGLSTDTQYF. The CDR3 DNA sequence: TGCAGCGTCCCGAGGGGCCTTAGCACAGATACGCAGTATTTT.

This clonotype has just a few counts. The chain is built from TRBV2 and TRBJ2-1; 7 bases align to TRBD1. CDR3 length: 15 residues. Germline values: CDR1 SNHLY, CDR2 FYNNEI. J lost 7 bases, V lost 6 bases, and 12 bases had no gene match. The DNA of the CDR3 is TGTGCCAGCAGATTGACAGGGAATAACGTGAATGAGCAGTTCTTC. Residues: CASRLTGNNVNEQFF.

This chain connects TRBV7-8 to TRBJ2-7; 7 nucleotides align to TRBD1. Trimming removed 1 base from V and 1 base from J; junction bases left unmatched: 1. Germline V gene lookup returns CDR1 SGHVS and CDR2 FQNEAQ. The CDR3 consists of 14 residues. The CDR3 is CASSLGDRSYEQYF. The CDR3 DNA sequence: TGTGCCAGCAGCTTAGGGGACAGATCCTACGAGCAGTACTTC.

This chain links TRBV12-3 or TRBV12-4 with TRBJ2-7, with no clear D. This CDR3 contains 12 residues. V lost 0 bases and J 6 bases, leaving 6 bases between the germline ends. CDR3 amino acids: CASSLAIGEQYF. As DNA, the CDR3 is TGTGCCAGCAGTTTAGCTATCGGCGAGCAGTACTTC.

This clonotype was observed a handful of times. The genes are TRBV27 and TRBJ2-3; D gene uncertain. CDR1 and CDR2 (germline): MNHEY, SMNVEV (reference sequence). This CDR3 is built from 12 residues. V lost 6 bases, J lost 7 bases, and 11 bases lay in between. CDR3: CASSRTDHTQYF. CDR3 DNA: TGTGCCAGCAGCCGAACAGATCATACGCAGTATTTT.

V usage is TRBV27 and J usage is TRBJ1-2, with 7 nucleotides matching TRBD1. CDR1 and CDR2 (germline): MNHEY, SMNVEV (reference sequence). After removal of 5 bases from V and 0 bases from J, the junction contained 3 bases not matched to a gene. CDR3 length equals 14 residues. The CDR3 spells CASSTDRANYGYTF. The CDR3 DNA sequence: TGTGCCAGCAGTACTGACAGGGCTAACTATGGCTACACCTTC.

This clonotype has just a few counts. V usage is TRBV3-1 and J usage is TRBJ2-7, with 7 positions matching TRBD2. The V gene's germline CDR1 is LGHDT and CDR2 YNNKEL (reference sequence). The CDR3 is 17 residues long. V lost 6 bases, J lost 0 bases, and 14 bases stayed unmatched. CDR3 coding DNA: TGTGCCAGCAGGGGGGGGTCGTGGCGACCAGGCTCCTACGAGCAGTACTTC. This codes for CASRGGSWRPGSYEQYF.

The chain joins TRBV10-3 to TRBJ1-2; D unclear. Germline values: CDR1 ENHRY, CDR2 SYGVKD. The CDR3 consists of 13 residues. V shed 6 bases and J shed 0 bases, with 8 bases lying between them. CDR3 DNA sequence: TGTGCCATCAGGACGACGGCTAACTATGGCTACACCTTC. It specifies CAIRTTANYGYTF.

This clonotype showed up just a few times. V usage is TRBV11-2 and J usage is TRBJ1-4; D is perhaps TRBD1 (5 bases). This CDR3 is built from 13 residues. V shed 1 base and J shed 6 bases, with 6 bases lying between them. Germline loops: CDR1 SGHAT, CDR2 FQNNGV. CDR3 DNA: TGTGCCAGCAGCTTAGCGGGGGATGAAAAACTGTTTTTT. This gives the protein CASSLAGDEKLFF.

The chain uses TRBV11-2 and TRBJ2-3, with 7 bases fitting TRBD2. Germline CDR1 reads SGHAT; CDR2 reads FQNNGV. V dropped 6 bases and J dropped 2; count of bases not matched to a gene: 11. The CDR3 extends over 16 amino acids. The CDR3 region has the DNA TGTGCCAGCAGTCCCAGACTAGCCCCGCTCACAGATACGCAGTATTTT. It is translated as CASSPRLAPLTDTQYF.

The chain joins TRBV21-1 to TRBJ2-3. TRBV21-1 is classified as a pseudogene. There are 16 residues in the CDR3. The CDR3 here is CASSKALRGGTDTQYF. Written as DNA, the CDR3 is TGTGCCAGCAGCAAAGCCCTCCGTGGGGGCACAGATACGCAGTATTTT.

This clonotype was counted a few times. The chain combines TRBV7-2 with TRBJ2-1; TRBD2 agrees at 7 bases. The germline gives CDR1 SGHTA, CDR2 FQGNSA. With V trimmed by 1 base and J by 3 bases, 3 bases remained unmatched. The CDR3 has 15 residues. CDR3 coding DNA: TGTGCCAGCAGCTTAGGCGGGAGTAACTACAATGAGCAGTTCTTC. Translating gives CASSLGGSNYNEQFF.

This sequence joins TRBV6-5 and TRBJ1-5; the match to TRBD1 covers 8 bases. Looked up from germline, CDR1 is MNHEY and CDR2 is SVGAGI. V lost 6 bases to trimming and J lost 8 bases; unmatched junction nucleotides: 15. The CDR3 length is 16 residues. DNA for the CDR3: TGTGCCAGCAGCCTCGTTGCCGGACAGGGCCTTAAGCCCCAGCATTTT. Protein: CASSLVAGQGLKPQHF.

In its sample, this clonotype was seen a few times. This sequence joins TRBV7-9 and TRBJ2-7, with D perhaps TRBD1 or TRBD2 (5 bases each). Germline CDR1 SEHNR, CDR2 FQNEAQ (reference sequence). This CDR3 is 13 amino acids long. V was pared by 4 bases and J by 6 bases, with 13 bases between. The CDR3 loop reads CASSSPEGPEQYV. The CDR3 nucleotides are TGTGCCAGCAGCTCTCCAGAGGGGCCCGAGCAGTACGTC.

The chain uses TRBV20-1 and TRBJ2-7; D is uncertain. The CDR3 length is 12 residues. V lost 6 bases and J lost 1, with 10 bases in between. Germline V gene sequence: CDR1 DFQATT, CDR2 SNEGSKA (reference sequence). Here the CDR3 reads CSASYESYEQYF. CDR3 DNA: TGCAGTGCCTCCTATGAGTCCTACGAGCAGTACTTC.

The chain carries TRBV10-2 and TRBJ2-7; D is undetermined. CDR1 WSHSY and CDR2 SAAADI come from the germline V gene. Trimming cost V 6 bases and J 2 bases, with 5 bases left between them. The CDR3 has 11 amino acids. The CDR3 DNA reads as TGCGCCAGCAGAATTACCTACGAGCAGTACTTC. It is translated as CASRITYEQYF.

This clonotype was observed a handful of times. The gene calls are TRBV29-1 and TRBJ1-1, with unresolved D. From germline, CDR1 is SQVTM and CDR2 ANQGSEA. V was trimmed by 0 bases and J by 4 bases, leaving 12 bases between them. The CDR3 is 14 amino acids. The DNA of the CDR3 is TGCAGCGTTGAAGATCGAGAGGTGGGCACTGAAGCTTTCTTT. Translated: CSVEDREVGTEAFF.